This TCR beta chain was obtained from a study of identical twins (dated by TCRdb to 2016 to 2017). General notes on the study: The study deep-sequenced TCR alpha and beta repertoires from monozygotic twins, unrelated adults of various ages and cord blood to test whether fetal clonotypes persist. To rule out contamination, the twin experiments were replicated at different times with different library preparation protocols. Beyond this particular receptor, the publication reports: Because the same donors could not be followed over many years, the conclusions relied on cross-sectional statistical analysis. Recombination models systematically underestimated out-of-frame TCR alpha sharing in monozygotic twins but agreed with sharing between unrelated individuals. In beta out-of-frame sequences, excess twin sharing was weaker, because having fewer shared sequences lowered the signal-to-noise ratio. Abundant cord blood beta clonotypes carried fewer insertions; young adult naive repertoires showed a weaker similar trend, while memory repertoires showed none. Compared with coincidental sharing between unrelated individuals, an excess of low generation-probability sequences was observed among out-of-frame TCR alpha sequences shared between twins. Invariant T cells such as MAIT and iNKT could partly confound zero-insertion analyses, though diverse VJ usage argued against this for most clonotypes.

Every donor was a healthy Caucasian. Three unrelated non-twin adults were additionally sequenced: a male aged 18 to 30, a male aged 50 to 60 and a female aged 50 to 60. Using Miltenyi CD45RO+ enrichment and human naive T-cell isolation kits, memory (CD45RO+) and naive T cells were isolated from PBMC. From its cysteine to its phenylalanine, the CDR3 spans 12 amino acids. This entry keeps only the CDR3 DNA: 36 bases, framed from base 1. The junction shows trimming of 1 base on V and 14 bases on J, plus 13 bases between the germline ends. CDR1 and CDR2 were assigned from the germline V gene as SGHRS and YFSETQ. The library was built by means of 5' RACE. The instrument given in TCRdb is Illumina HiSeq 2000. Template switching introduced a universal primer binding site; the final cDNA contained a unique molecular identifier, enabling accurate counting of TCR cDNA molecules. Specific primers in the conserved constant-segment region were used to synthesize first-strand cDNA for TCR alpha and beta chains. To control for contamination, every cDNA library was double barcoded, receiving both a SMART-Mk sample barcode and Illumina barcodes. TruSeq adapter sequences, together with Illumina sample barcodes, were added in two successive PCR steps. TCR alpha and beta cDNA libraries were sequenced on the Illumina HiSeq platform with custom primers. From the authors' description of their analysis: MiGEC was used to process raw reads and extract unique molecular identifiers, and MiXCR was used to find CDR3 positions. Recombination models were inferred per individual with the repgenHMM and IGoR tools using an EM algorithm. The analysis of shared clonotypes was done with the tcR package in R, with sharing normalized by the product of cloneset sizes. To study raw recombination free of thymic and clonal selection effects, out-of-frame nonproductive sequences were analyzed. TCRdb reworked the public reads: Q25 trimming with fastp, MiXCR clone assembly, productive beta chains retained. Here each entry gathers all rows of one CDR3 protein and keeps the most common genes and DNA. The V and J calls shown here were made by TCRdb, not taken from the authors' results. The sample contains a few hundred thousand distinct CDR3 sequences, approximately 8.8% of them found a single time. Approximately 8.9% of the sample rests with the top ten.

This clonotype was recorded at least ten times. What this receptor recognizes is not known. Base qualities are not provided; no much larger clone lies one nucleotide away. The receptor was isolated from a woman aged 45-60 years in good health. The chain employs TRBV5-1 and TRBJ2-1; no D gene call is confident. Sequenced material: naive T cells sorted from blood. In light of the paper, this sample's cell subset or site label describes: cells isolated with a human naive T-cell isolation kit. The nucleotide sequence is TGCGCCAGCAGCTTGAACGGAAGAGGAGAGTTCTTC. It translates as CASSLNGRGEFF.